Listed below are T cell receptor beta chains from one sample, sequenced in a study of Graves' ophthalmopathy and Graves' hyperthyroidism. TCRdb re-called the multiplex PCR reads through MiXCR, storing one row per CDR3 protein. In the table there are almost 750,000 distinct CDR3 sequences, roughly 41% of which are singletons. The sample taken for sequencing was peripheral blood. Every receptor here comes from an adult man with Graves' ophthalmopathy. The CDR3 runs from the conserved cysteine through the conserved F or W.

V gene	CDR3 protein
TRBV25-1	CASSPRGSEFQETQYF
TRBV11-2	CASSLGAQGQGANYNSPLHF
TRBV20-1	CSARPIPSGSPYEQYF
TRBV9	CASSVSGQMNTEAFF
TRBV6-5	CASSSRRGGQETQYF
TRBV29-1	CSVEKMGVVTGELFF
TRBV19	CASSIGSASSYNEQFF
TRBV19	CASGQSSNQPQHF
TRBV2	CASSSPGDGGYTF
TRBV5-4	CASSLETPAGEQYF
TRBV7-9	CASSFAGITEAFF
TRBV19	CASSESQGAGANVLTF
TRBV20-1	CSADGGNYGYTF